This TCR beta chain was sequenced in a study of blood T cell repertoires in COVID-19. The CDR3 spans 17 residues. V was pared by 3 bases and J by 2 bases, with 7 bases of the junction left unmatched. Germline V lookup: CDR1 MDHEN, CDR2 SYDVKM. Sequenced by immunoSEQ multiplex PCR; TCRdb stores in-frame clones only, minus some. The profile shows approximately 200,000 clones, about 85% of them singletons. The chain joins TRBV28 to TRBJ2-3; 11 bases are shared with TRBD2. The receptor comes from a middle-aged man who had recovered from COVID-19. Sequencing was done on a sample of PBMCs or T cells enriched from blood (not recorded which). CDR3 in DNA: TGTGCCAGCAGTTTTCTAGCGGGAGGTCGTAACACAGATACGCAGTATTTT. This codes for CASSFLAGGRNTDTQYF.